The 17 T cell receptor delta chains below all came from one sample that was sequenced in a study of gammadelta T cells in human blood. TCRdb repeated clone calling on the RT-PCR reads with CATT. The top ten clones hold approximately 20% of a sample with over a thousand delta-chain clones, around a third of them seen once. Input material: Vgamma9Vdelta2 gamma-delta T cells from infant blood. These receptors originate from a human donor.

This clone was recorded a few times. A far larger clone is one nucleotide away, so this likely arose from a read error. The sample has other DNA sequences that encode this CDR3 too. The V gene is TRDV2, the J gene TRDJ3, with TRDD3 matching over 10 bases. The CDR3 consists of 19 residues. The germline V gene has CDR1 GEAIGNYY and CDR2 EKD. The CDR3 DNA reads TGCGCCTGTGACACTCTTACTGGGGGATTCTCCTGGGACACCCGACAGATGTTTTTC. Translated, it gives CACDTLTGGFSWDTRQMFF.

In this sample, this clone turned up a few times. A far larger clone is one base from this, pointing to a likely read error. Other DNA sequences from this sample encode an identical CDR3 as well. This sequence joins TRDV2 and TRDJ3; 8 bases line up with TRDD3. V trimming: 2 bases; J trimming: 0 bases; junction bases outside the gene matches: 8. The CDR3 has 19 amino acids. The germline CDR1 and CDR2 sequences are GEAIGNYY and EKD. The CDR3 sequence: CACDILGDLSSWDTRQMFF. The CDR3 DNA sequence: TGTGCCTGTGACATATTGGGGGATCTTAGCTCCTGGGACACCCGACAGATGTTTTTC.

By share, this clone ranks as medium-sized. With a much larger clone just one base away, this may be a read error. This chain uses TRDV2 with TRDJ1; TRDD3 matches 7 bases. The CDR3 has 18 residues. Germline loops: CDR1 GEAIGNYY, CDR2 EKD. CDR3 loop: CASDKLRTGDPYTDKLIF. The CDR3 nucleotides are TGTGCCAGTGACAAACTTCGTACTGGGGACCCTTACACCGATAAACTCATCTTT.

This clone was recorded a few times. A far larger clone is just one base off, so this is likely a read error. The chain has TRDV2 and TRDJ2, with 11 positions matching TRDD3. The CDR3 runs to 16 residues. The germline V gene encodes CDR1 GEAIGNYY and CDR2 EKD. For the CDR3, the DNA is TGTGCCTGTGACACCGTGGGGGATACGCGGACAGCAAAACTCTTCTTT. It codes for CACDTVGDTRTAKLFF.

Remarks on this clone: This likely reflects a read error, since a far larger clone is one base away. The rearrangement joins TRDV2 to TRDJ3; 13 bases map to TRDD3. Germline V gene lookup returns CDR1 GEAIGNYY and CDR2 EKD. CDR3 length: 18 amino acids. CDR3 coding DNA: TGTGCCTGTGATACTGGGGGATACGCCTCCAGGGACACCCGACAGATGTTTTTC. Its translation is CACDTGGYASRDTRQMFF.

This clone was found a few times. The chain has TRDV2 and TRDJ1, with 10 bases that match TRDD3. The germline V gene has CDR1 GEAIGNYY and CDR2 EKD. Trimming cost V 2 bases and J 2 bases; bases outside gene matches: 4. This CDR3 region has 15 residues. CDR3 loop: CACDKVLGDTDKLIF. CDR3 sequence (DNA): TGTGCCTGTGACAAAGTACTGGGGGATACCGATAAACTCATCTTT.

This clone counts as medium-sized. V and J are TRDV2 and TRDJ3; maybe TRDD3 (5 bases). Germline CDR1 is GEAIGNYY and CDR2 is EKD. V was pared by 1 base and J by 0 bases, with 12 bases between. This CDR3 is 18 amino acids long. The CDR3 sequence: CACDTLLDSSWDTRQMFF. The DNA for the CDR3 is TGTGCCTGTGACACGCTACTGGATAGCTCCTGGGACACCCGACAGATGTTTTTC.

Only a few counts were recorded for this clone. Since a far larger clone is one base different, this is likely a read error. The chain has TRDV2 and TRDJ1; a possible D gene is TRDD3 (6 bases). Trimming took 3 bases from V and 4 from J, leaving 20 bases between them. Germline values: CDR1 GEAIGNYY, CDR2 EKD. The CDR3 extends over 16 amino acids. DNA for the CDR3: TGTGCCTGTGACGCCGCTGGGGCCCCGGGAGGCGATAAACTCATCTTT. Translation: CACDAAGAPGGDKLIF.

Comment on this clone: A read error is the likely source, as a far larger clone sits one nucleotide away. The chain uses TRDV2 and TRDJ1, with 11 positions matching TRDD3. Because TCRdb records no J gene, it was assigned here through a match of the DNA to germline. Germline CDR1 and CDR2: GEAIGNYY and EKD. The CDR3 is 18 residues long. This chain's CDR3 is CACDTKPGGYPEDDKLIF. The CDR3 region has the DNA TGTGCATGTGACACGAAACCTGGGGGATACCCCGAGGACGATAAACTCATCTTT.

The chain carries TRDV2 and TRDJ3; TRDD3 matches at 10 bases. The J gene comes from matching the DNA to germline here; TCRdb lacks it. V shed 1 base, J shed 2 bases, and the junction held 4 bases outside the gene matches. The CDR3 is 18 amino acids. Germline V gene sequence: CDR1 GEAIGNYY, CDR2 EKD. The CDR3 nucleotides are TGTGCCTGTGACACACTTCTGGGGGATACCTGGGACACCCGACAGATGTTTTTC. Protein sequence: CACDTLLGDTWDTRQMFF.

As for this clone: TCRdb's listed protein matches a much larger clone and diverges from this DNA's translation at residue 3, likely through a read error; the protein shown comes from the DNA. The chain links TRDV2 to TRDJ2; 11 positions agree with TRDD3. The J gene, missing from TCRdb, was assigned here through DNA to germline matching. Per the germline V gene, CDR1 is GEAIGNYY and CDR2 is EKD. This CDR3 region has 16 residues. The CDR3 loop reads CARDILGDTLTAQLFF. CDR3 nucleotides: TGTGCCCGTGACATACTGGGGGATACTTTGACAGCACAACTCTTCTTT.

With regard to this clone: TCRdb attributes to this sequence the protein of a much larger clone, which differs from the DNA translation at residue 5; a read error is likely, and the protein displayed is translated from the DNA. The rearrangement links TRDV2 to TRDJ3; 8 bases line up with TRDD3. Matching the DNA to germline supplied the J gene, which TCRdb does not give. CDR1 is GEAIGNYY and CDR2 is EKD in the germline V gene. The length of the CDR3 is 18 residues. V lost 3 bases to trimming and J lost 0 bases; unmatched junction nucleotides: 6. The CDR3 sequence is CACDALGESSWDTRQMFF. CDR3 DNA sequence: TGTGCCTGTGACGCCCTGGGGGAGAGCTCCTGGGACACCCGACAGATGTTTTTC.

Relative to its sample, this clone is medium-sized. This clone may be a read error of a much larger clone one base away. This rearrangement joins TRDV2 to TRDJ2; the match to TRDD3 covers 8 bases. Germline CDR1 GEAIGNYY, CDR2 EKD. This CDR3 has 18 amino acids. The chain's CDR3 is CASDAVLGVHPLTAQLFF. CDR3 nucleotides: TGTGCCAGTGACGCGGTACTGGGGGTTCACCCTTTGACAGCACAACTCTTCTTT.

In its sample, this clone is large. The chain carries TRDV2 and TRDJ3, with TRDD3 matching over 10 bases. Trimming removed 0 bases from V and 0 bases from J; junction bases left unmatched: 4. This CDR3 has 19 amino acids. Germline V lookup: CDR1 GEAIGNYY, CDR2 EKD. DNA for the CDR3: TGTGCCTGTGACACCGTACTGGGGGATGCCTCCTGGGACACCCGACAGATGTTTTTC. Its translation is CACDTVLGDASWDTRQMFF.

About this clone: The protein held in TCRdb is that of a much larger clone and does not match this DNA's translation at residue 7, likely because of a read error; the protein shown is translated from the DNA. This chain uses TRDV2 with TRDJ2, with D hard to call. The J gene comes from matching the DNA to germline here; TCRdb lacks it. Per germline, CDR1 GEAIGNYY and CDR2 EKD. Trimming removed 0 bases at V and 0 bases at J, with 7 bases between. This CDR3 is 15 amino acids long. The CDR3 here is CACDTWEALTAQLFF. The CDR3 DNA reads TGTGCCTGTGACACCTGGGAGGCTTTGACAGCACAACTCTTCTTT.

On this clone itself: TCRdb lists the protein of a much larger clone for this DNA, which differs at residue 3, so this is likely a read error; the protein given here is translated from the DNA itself. This sequence joins TRDV2 and TRDJ3, with TRDD3 matching over 11 bases. TCRdb records no J gene; here it was assigned by comparing the DNA to germline. The length of the CDR3 is 17 residues. From germline, CDR1 is GEAIGNYY and CDR2 EKD. CDR3 DNA sequence: TGTGCCCGTGACAGTACTGGGGGATACTGGGACACCCGACAGATGTTTTTC. This codes for CARDSTGGYWDTRQMFF.

This clone rates as medium-sized. The gene calls are TRDV2 and TRDJ3; 11 nucleotides align to TRDD3. Germline V CDR1 and CDR2: GEAIGNYY, EKD. J lost 0 bases, V lost 3 bases, and 15 bases had no gene match. The CDR3 contains 22 residues. In nucleotides, the CDR3 is TGTGCCTGTGACGCCGCCCTTGGGGGATACGCGAAGCCCTCCTGGGACACCCGACAGATGTTTTTC. Translated, it gives CACDAALGGYAKPSWDTRQMFF.